This T cell receptor beta chain is drawn from a study of T-cell reconstitution after alpha-beta-depleted transplantation in children. From germline, CDR1 is DFQATT and CDR2 SNEGSKA (reference sequence). CDR3 length: 13 amino acids. The trim removed 3 bases at V and 2 bases at J, leaving 3 bases unmatched. There are a few counts of this clonotype. Unique molecular identifiers featured in how the TCRbeta library was prepared. In TCRdb, the PCR reads were re-called with MiXCR into one record per CDR3 protein. The sample has roughly 500,000 distinct CDR3 sequences, around 13% seen once. Specimen: PBMCs from the stem cell graft donor, collected from the stem cell graft. This sequence originates from a human donor who donated a stem cell graft to a child with combined immunodeficiency. The rearrangement joins TRBV20-1 to TRBJ2-7; 8 nucleotides match TRBD1. For the CDR3, the DNA is TGCAGTGCTAGTCTGGACAGGGCCTACGAGCAGTACTTC. Its translation: CSASLDRAYEQYF.